Following are 7 T cell receptor beta chains from one sample sequenced in a study of T cells in Graves' hyperthyroidism and ophthalmopathy. RNA transcripts gave rise to amplified TCR beta CDR3 regions. With the HTBI primer set, the TCR CDR3 went through a first round of RT-PCR. TCRdb called the multiplex PCR reads again in MiXCR, with one record for every CDR3 protein. The sample carries 410,000 or so distinct CDR3 sequences, about 14% recorded once. The sequenced material came from blood. Receptors originate from a man between 18 and 29 years old with Graves' ophthalmopathy.

This clonotype was recorded at least ten times. The rearrangement links TRBV6-2 or TRBV6-3 to TRBJ1-6; the D gene is possibly TRBD1 (5 bases). Germline V gene lookup returns CDR1 MNHEY and CDR2 SVGEGT. The CDR3 has 15 residues. The ends were cut back, 2 bases at V and 7 bases at J, with 12 bases in the middle. CDR3 DNA sequence: TGTGCCAGCAGTTACGGCGAGGGGTCCAATTCACCCCTCCACTTT. This encodes CASSYGEGSNSPLHF.

This clonotype was observed at least ten times. This rearrangement joins TRBV7-8 to TRBJ2-7; D not resolved. Between the trimmed V and J ends, which lost 1 base and 2 bases, there was a span of 9 bases. The CDR3 has 14 amino acids. Germline CDR1 and CDR2: SGHVS and FQNEAQ. CDR3 loop: CASSLGTVTYEQYF. DNA of the CDR3: TGTGCCAGCAGCTTAGGTACCGTAACCTACGAGCAGTACTTC.

The chain has TRBV25-1 and TRBJ1-1, with unresolved D. This CDR3 has 13 residues. Germline CDR1 and CDR2: MGHDK and SYGVNS. V gave up 5 bases and J gave up 5 bases, with 12 bases separating them. The DNA of the CDR3 is TGTGCCAGCAGTAAGCTCCGTGGAACTGAAGCTTTCTTT. It yields the protein CASSKLRGTEAFF. Full variable domain (missing parts from reference TRBV25-1 and TRBJ1-1): EADIYQTPRYLVIGTGKKITLECSQTMGHDKMYWYQQDPGMELHLIHYSYGVNSTEKGDLSSESTVSRIRTEHFPLTLESARPSHTSQYLCASSKLRGTEAFFGQGTRLTVV.

This sequence joins TRBV2 and TRBJ2-7; 13 nucleotides line up with TRBD2. Germline values: CDR1 SNHLY, CDR2 FYNNEI. CDR3 length: 19 amino acids. The V and J ends lost 2 bases and 0 bases, in that order; junction bases with no gene match: 10. The CDR3 spells CASSESPGLAGRSSYEQYF. The CDR3 nucleotides read TGTGCCAGCAGTGAATCGCCGGGACTAGCGGGAAGGAGCTCCTACGAGCAGTACTTC.

The genes are TRBV5-1 and TRBJ2-5; D unclear. CDR3 length: 13 residues. Germline CDR1 and CDR2: SGHRS and YFSETQ. V was trimmed by 9 bases and J by 6 bases, leaving 18 bases between them. CDR3 sequence reads: CATRLSPSQTQYF. Written as DNA, the CDR3 is TGCGCCACCAGGCTGAGCCCTTCTCAGACCCAGTACTTC.

The table lists this clonotype with a few counts. The chain employs TRBV6-1 and TRBJ1-2, with D uncertain. Per germline, CDR1 MNHNS and CDR2 SASEGT. The CDR3 contains 14 residues. V was trimmed by 3 bases and J by 4 bases, leaving 12 bases between them. The CDR3 DNA reads TGTGCCAGCAGTGACTCTGGGCGGACCTATGGCTACACCTTC. This codes for CASSDSGRTYGYTF.

Ten or more counts support this clonotype. This chain connects TRBV30 to TRBJ2-7; D is ambiguous. V was trimmed by 2 bases and J by 2 bases, leaving 10 bases between them. This CDR3 spans 13 amino acids. Germline V CDR1 and CDR2: GTSNPN, SVGIG (reference sequence). The CDR3 DNA sequence: TGTGCCTGGAGTCTGACCCTCCCCTACGAGCAGTACTTC. Translation: CAWSLTLPYEQYF. Complete variable domain (other parts from reference TRBV30 and TRBJ2-7): SQTIHQWPATLVQPVGSPLSLECTVEGTSNPNLYWYRQAAGRGLQLLFYSVGIGQISSEVPQNLSASRPQDRQFILSSKKLLLSDSGFYLCAWSLTLPYEQYFGPGTRLTVT.